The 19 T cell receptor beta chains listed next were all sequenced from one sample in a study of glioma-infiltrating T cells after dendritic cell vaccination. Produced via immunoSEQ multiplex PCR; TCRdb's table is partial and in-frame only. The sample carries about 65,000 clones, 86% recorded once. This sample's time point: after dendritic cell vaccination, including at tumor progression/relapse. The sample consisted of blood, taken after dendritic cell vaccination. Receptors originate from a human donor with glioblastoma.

CDR3 sequence (DNA): TGCGCCAGCAGCTTGGCGCCAGGGGTTAATAATTCACCCCTCCACTTT. It is translated as CASSLAPGVNNSPLHF. The chain links TRBV5-1 to TRBJ1-6; TRBD1 might be the D (6 bases). The germline V gene encodes CDR1 SGHRS and CDR2 YFSETQ. Trimming shortened V by 0 bases and J by 5 bases, and 12 bases separated the two germline ends. This CDR3 has 16 residues.

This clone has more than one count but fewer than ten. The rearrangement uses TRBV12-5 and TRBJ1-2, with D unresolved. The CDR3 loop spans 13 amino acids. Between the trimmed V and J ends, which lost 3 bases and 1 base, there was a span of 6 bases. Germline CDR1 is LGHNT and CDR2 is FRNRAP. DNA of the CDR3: TGTGCTAGTGGTTTAGGAGGTAACTATGGCTACACCTTC. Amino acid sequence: CASGLGGNYGYTF. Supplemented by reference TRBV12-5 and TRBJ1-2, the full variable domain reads DARVTQTPRHKVTEMGQEVTMRCQPILGHNTVFWYRQTMMQGLELLAYFRNRAPLDDSGMPKDRFSAEMPDATLATLKIQPSEPRDSAVYFCASGLGGNYGYTFGSGTRLTVV.

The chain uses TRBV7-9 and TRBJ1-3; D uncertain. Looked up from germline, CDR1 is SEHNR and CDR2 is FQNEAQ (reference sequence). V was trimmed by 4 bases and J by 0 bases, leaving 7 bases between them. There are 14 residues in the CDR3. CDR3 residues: CASSSDGSGNTIYF. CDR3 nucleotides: TGTGCCAGCAGCTCAGATGGCTCTGGAAACACCATATATTTT. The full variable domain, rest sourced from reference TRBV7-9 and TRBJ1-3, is DTGVSQNPRHKITKRGQNVTFRCDPISEHNRLYWYRQTLGQGPEFLTYFQNEAQLEKSRLLSDRFSAERPKGSFSTLEIQRTEQGDSAMYLCASSSDGSGNTIYFGEGSWLTVV.

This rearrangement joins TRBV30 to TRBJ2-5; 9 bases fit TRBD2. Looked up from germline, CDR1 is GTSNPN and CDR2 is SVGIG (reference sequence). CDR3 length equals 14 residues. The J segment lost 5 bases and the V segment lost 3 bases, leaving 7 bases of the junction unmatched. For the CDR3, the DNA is TGTGCCTGGAGAGGCGGGGGGGCCCATGAGACCCAGTACTTC. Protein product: CAWRGGGAHETQYF.

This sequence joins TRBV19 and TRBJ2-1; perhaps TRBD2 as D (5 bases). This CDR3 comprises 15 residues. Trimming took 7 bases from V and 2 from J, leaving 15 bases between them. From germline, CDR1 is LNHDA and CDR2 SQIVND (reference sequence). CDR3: CASTSGRLAYNEQFF. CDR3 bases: TGTGCCAGTACCAGCGGTCGGTTGGCCTACAATGAGCAGTTCTTC.

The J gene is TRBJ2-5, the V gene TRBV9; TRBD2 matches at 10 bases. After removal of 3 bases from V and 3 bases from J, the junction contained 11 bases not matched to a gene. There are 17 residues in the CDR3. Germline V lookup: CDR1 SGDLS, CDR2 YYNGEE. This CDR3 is CASSDGKRGGQEETQYF. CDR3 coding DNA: TGTGCCAGCAGCGACGGGAAGCGGGGGGGCCAGGAAGAGACCCAGTACTTC.

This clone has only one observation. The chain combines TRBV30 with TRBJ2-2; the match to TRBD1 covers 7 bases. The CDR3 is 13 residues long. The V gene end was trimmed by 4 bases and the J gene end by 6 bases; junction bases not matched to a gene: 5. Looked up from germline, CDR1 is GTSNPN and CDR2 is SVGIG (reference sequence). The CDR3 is CAWTDRSAGELFF. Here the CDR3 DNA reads TGTGCCTGGACGGACAGGTCCGCCGGGGAGCTGTTTTTT.

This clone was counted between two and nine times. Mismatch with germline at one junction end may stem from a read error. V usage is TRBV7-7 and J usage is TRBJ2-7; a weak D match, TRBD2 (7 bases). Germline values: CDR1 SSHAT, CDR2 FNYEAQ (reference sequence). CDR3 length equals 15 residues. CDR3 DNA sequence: TGTGCTAGCAGCCCTGGACTAGGGGGGTCCTACGAGCAGTACTTC. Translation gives CASSPGLGGSYEQYF.

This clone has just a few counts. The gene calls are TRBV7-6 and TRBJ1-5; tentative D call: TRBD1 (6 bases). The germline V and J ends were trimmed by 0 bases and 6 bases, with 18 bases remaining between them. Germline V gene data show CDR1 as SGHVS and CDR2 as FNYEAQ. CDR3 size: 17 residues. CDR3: CASSLASSAGASQPQHF. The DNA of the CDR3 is TGTGCCAGCAGCTTAGCCAGCAGTGCGGGGGCGAGTCAGCCCCAGCATTTT.

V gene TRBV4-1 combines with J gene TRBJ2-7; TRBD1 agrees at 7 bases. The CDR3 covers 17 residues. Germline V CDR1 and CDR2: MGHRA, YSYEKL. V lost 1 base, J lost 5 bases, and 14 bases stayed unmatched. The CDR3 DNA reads TGCGCCAGCAGCCAAGCTCCTCAGACAGGGCCAGGGGACGAGCAGTACTTC. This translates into CASSQAPQTGPGDEQYF.

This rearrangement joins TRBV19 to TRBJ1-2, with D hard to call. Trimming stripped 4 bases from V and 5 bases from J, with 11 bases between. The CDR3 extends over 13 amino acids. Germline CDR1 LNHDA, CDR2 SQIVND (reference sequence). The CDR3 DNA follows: TGTGCCAGTAGTACCGGACTTCCATATGGCTACACCTTC. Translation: CASSTGLPYGYTF.

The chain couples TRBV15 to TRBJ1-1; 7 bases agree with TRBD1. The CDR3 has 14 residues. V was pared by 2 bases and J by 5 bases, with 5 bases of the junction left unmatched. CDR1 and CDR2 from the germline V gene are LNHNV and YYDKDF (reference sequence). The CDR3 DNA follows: TGTGCCACCAGCAGAAAGGGACAGATGACTGAAGCTTTCTTT. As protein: CATSRKGQMTEAFF.

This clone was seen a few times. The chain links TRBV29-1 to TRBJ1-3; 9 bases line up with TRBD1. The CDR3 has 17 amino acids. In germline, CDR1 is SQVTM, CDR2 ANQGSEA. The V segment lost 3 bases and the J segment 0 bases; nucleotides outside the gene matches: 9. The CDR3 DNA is TGCAGCGTTGAGGACGCCGGGACAGGGTTCTCTGGAAACACCATATATTTT. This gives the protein CSVEDAGTGFSGNTIYF.

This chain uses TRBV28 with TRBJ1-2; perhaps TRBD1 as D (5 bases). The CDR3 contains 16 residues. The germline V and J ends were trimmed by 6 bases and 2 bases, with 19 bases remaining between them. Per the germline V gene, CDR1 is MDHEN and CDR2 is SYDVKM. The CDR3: CASRSSTLQGNYGYTF. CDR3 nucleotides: TGTGCCAGCAGATCCAGCACCCTCCAGGGAAACTATGGCTACACCTTC.

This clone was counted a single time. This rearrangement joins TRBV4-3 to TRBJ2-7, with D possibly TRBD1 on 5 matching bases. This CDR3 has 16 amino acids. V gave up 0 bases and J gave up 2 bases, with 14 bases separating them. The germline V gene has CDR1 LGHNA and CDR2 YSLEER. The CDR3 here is CASSQDVQGYPYEQYF. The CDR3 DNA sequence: TGCGCCAGCAGCCAAGATGTCCAGGGCTACCCCTACGAGCAGTACTTC.

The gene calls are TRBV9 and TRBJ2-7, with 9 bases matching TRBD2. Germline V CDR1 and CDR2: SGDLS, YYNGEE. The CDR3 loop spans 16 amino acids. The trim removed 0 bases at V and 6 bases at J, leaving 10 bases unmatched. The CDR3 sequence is CASSVGAAGGPSEQYF. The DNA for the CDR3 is TGTGCCAGCAGCGTAGGTGCGGCGGGAGGGCCTTCCGAGCAGTACTTC.

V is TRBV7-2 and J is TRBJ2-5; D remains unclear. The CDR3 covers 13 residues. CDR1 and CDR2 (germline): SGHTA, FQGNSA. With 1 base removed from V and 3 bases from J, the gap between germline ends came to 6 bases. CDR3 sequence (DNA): TGTGCCAGCAGCTTAGGCCCGGAAGAGACCCAGTACTTC. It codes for CASSLGPEETQYF.

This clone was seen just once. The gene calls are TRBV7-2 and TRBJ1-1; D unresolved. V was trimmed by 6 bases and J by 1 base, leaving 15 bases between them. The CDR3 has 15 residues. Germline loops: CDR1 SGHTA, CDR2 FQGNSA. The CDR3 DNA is TGTGCCAGCAGTCAACGGAGCCGGGGGAACACTGAAGCTTTCTTT. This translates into CASSQRSRGNTEAFF.

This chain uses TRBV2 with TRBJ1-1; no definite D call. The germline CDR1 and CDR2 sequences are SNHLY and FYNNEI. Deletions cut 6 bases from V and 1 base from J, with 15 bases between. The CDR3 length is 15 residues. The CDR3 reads CASREFGLTNTEAFF. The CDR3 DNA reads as TGTGCCAGCAGGGAGTTTGGTCTGACGAACACTGAAGCTTTCTTT.